This TCR beta chain appears in the sequencing data of a study of tumor-infiltrating lymphocytes in localized non-small cell lung cancer. This CDR3 region has 12 residues. Trimming left V 3 bases short and J 8 bases short, with 10 bases between. The germline gives CDR1 SGHTA, CDR2 FQGNSA. The method was immunoSEQ multiplex PCR; TCRdb's version includes in-frame clones alone and lacks a portion of them. The repertoire consists of 5,200 or so clones, with less than 75% occurring once and the leading ten covering 61%. The J gene is TRBJ1-1, the V gene TRBV7-2; D is unclear. This sequence was found in a human donor with non-small cell lung cancer. Sequencing was carried out using lung tumor tissue. The CDR3 loop reads CASSFWEKEAFF. The CDR3 bases are TGTGCCAGCAGCTTCTGGGAGAAAGAAGCTTTCTTT.